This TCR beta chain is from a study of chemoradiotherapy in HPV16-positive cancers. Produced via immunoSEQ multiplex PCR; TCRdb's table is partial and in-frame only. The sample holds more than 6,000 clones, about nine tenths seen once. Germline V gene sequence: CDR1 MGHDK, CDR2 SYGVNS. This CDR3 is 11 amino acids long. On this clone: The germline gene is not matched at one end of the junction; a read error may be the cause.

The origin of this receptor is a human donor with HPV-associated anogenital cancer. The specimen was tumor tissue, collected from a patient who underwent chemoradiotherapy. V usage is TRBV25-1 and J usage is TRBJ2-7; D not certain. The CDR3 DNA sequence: TGTGCCAGCAGTGGTTACGGGCCACTGGACTTC. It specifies CASSGYGPLDF.